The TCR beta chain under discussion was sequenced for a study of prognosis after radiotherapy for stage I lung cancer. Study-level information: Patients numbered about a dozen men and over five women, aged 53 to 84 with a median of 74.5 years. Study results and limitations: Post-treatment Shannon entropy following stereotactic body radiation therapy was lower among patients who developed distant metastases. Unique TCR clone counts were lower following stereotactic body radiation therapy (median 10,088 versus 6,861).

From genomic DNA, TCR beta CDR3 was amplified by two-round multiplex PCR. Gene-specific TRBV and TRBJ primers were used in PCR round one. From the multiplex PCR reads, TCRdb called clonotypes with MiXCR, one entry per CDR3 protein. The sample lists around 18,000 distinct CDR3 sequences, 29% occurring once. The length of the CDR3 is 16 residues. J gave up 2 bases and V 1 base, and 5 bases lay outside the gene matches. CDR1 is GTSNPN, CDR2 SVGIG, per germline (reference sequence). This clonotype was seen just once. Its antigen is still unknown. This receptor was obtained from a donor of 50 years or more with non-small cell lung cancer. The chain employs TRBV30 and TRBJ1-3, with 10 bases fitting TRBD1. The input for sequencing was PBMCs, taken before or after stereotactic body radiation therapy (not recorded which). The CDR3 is CAWSDRDRGPGNTIYF. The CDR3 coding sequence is TGTGCCTGGAGTGACCGGGACAGGGGACCTGGAAACACCATATATTTT.